This T cell receptor beta chain appears in the sequencing data of a study of T-cell reconstitution after alpha-beta-depleted transplantation in children. Study-wide results and limits: Several hundred expanded graft clones reportedly were the source of alpha-beta T cells about two months after transplant. Surviving recipient cells, namely T cells and thymic progenitors, were the source of high day-60 TCRbeta diversity in some patients. T-cell numbers and diversity, one year after transplant, stemmed largely from T cells that were newly produced.

Preparation of the TCRbeta library involved a method that used unique molecular identifiers. TCRdb analysed the PCR reads with MiXCR anew, one entry per CDR3 protein. Counted here are some 460,000 distinct CDR3 sequences, about 17% occurring once; the ten biggest clones make up approximately 29%. This clonotype showed up many times. Its antigen is currently unknown. The sequence came from a boy under three years old who had a stem cell transplant for Wiskott-Aldrich syndrome, so the T cells may come from the graft donor. This material consisted of PBMCs, mostly from graft donor cells, taken 360 days after TCRalphabeta/CD19-depleted stem cell transplant.

The CDR3 sequence is CASSQLPTGAYGYTF. Here the CDR3 DNA reads TGTGCCAGCAGCCAACTTCCGACAGGGGCCTATGGCTACACCTTC. The chain carries TRBV4-2 and TRBJ1-2, with 8 nucleotides matching TRBD1. The germline V gene encodes CDR1 LGHNA and CDR2 YNFKEQ. The CDR3 sequence is 15 residues long. Losses at the gene ends were 2 bases for V and 4 bases for J; bases not matched to a gene: 6.